The 24 T cell receptor beta chains listed next were all sequenced from one sample in a study of vaccination and CD4 T cells after COVID-19. Described treatment: approximately 10-day PBMC culture with coronavirus spike peptide pools or control peptides (ViraFEST assay). Their specific antigens are unknown. Researchers used the Oncomine TCR Beta short-read assay to sequence DNA from cultured CD4+ T cells. TCRdb called the PCR reads again in MiXCR, with one record for every CDR3 protein. The profile shows more than 9,000 distinct CDR3 sequences, roughly two fifths of them singletons. Here the sequenced sample was CD4+ T cells from blood, cultured in vitro, taken after SARS-CoV-2 vaccination. The receptors here all came from a human donor who had recovered from COVID-19.

This clonotype occurred a few times. The V gene is TRBV5-1, the J gene TRBJ1-1, with 9 bases fitting TRBD1. This CDR3 has 13 residues. Germline V gives CDR1 SGHRS, CDR2 YFSETQ. Unmatched junction bases numbered 5, after V lost 6 bases and J lost 5 bases. The CDR3 spells CASNPGQGTEAFF. In DNA, the CDR3 is TGCGCCAGCAACCCTGGACAGGGGACTGAAGCTTTCTTT.

This clonotype was counted between two and nine times. The J gene is TRBJ2-5, the V gene TRBV5-5, with D tentatively TRBD1 (5 bases). Deletions cut 1 base from V and 4 bases from J, with 11 bases between. CDR1 is SGHKS, CDR2 YYEKEE, per germline (reference sequence). The CDR3 covers 14 residues. CDR3 protein: CASSLLSRGETQYF. Here the CDR3 DNA reads TGTGCCAGCAGCTTGCTGAGTAGGGGAGAGACCCAGTACTTC.

To note about this clonotype: The junction departs from germline at one end; a sequencing error may be responsible. This sequence joins TRBV4-1 and TRBJ1-3; maybe TRBD1 (6 bases). CDR3 length: 15 amino acids. Germline V gene data show CDR1 as MGHRA and CDR2 as YSYEKL. The CDR3 sequence is CDSSQQGSSGNTIYF. DNA for the CDR3: TGCGACAGCAGCCAGCAGGGGAGCTCTGGAAACACCATATATTTT.

This clonotype has more than one count but fewer than ten. This rearrangement joins TRBV6-2 or TRBV6-3 to TRBJ1-2; a weak D match, TRBD1 (6 bases). Germline V gives CDR1 MNHEY, CDR2 SVGEGT. The V and J ends lost 2 bases and 8 bases respectively, with 18 bases between them. There are 15 residues in the CDR3. For the CDR3, the DNA is TGTGCCAGCAGTTACCTCGGACAGAATCAACGGGGCTACACCTTC. Its protein product is CASSYLGQNQRGYTF.

This clonotype was detected a few times. The CDR3 reads CSAGRTQGVGNTIYF. DNA for the CDR3: TGCAGTGCTGGACGTACACAGGGGGTTGGAAACACCATATATTTT. This sequence joins TRBV20-1 and TRBJ1-3; 8 nucleotides agree with TRBD1. V trimming: 5 bases; J trimming: 3 bases; junction bases outside the gene matches: 9. The CDR3 totals 15 residues. The germline CDR1 and CDR2 sequences are DFQATT and SNEGSKA (reference sequence).

For the CDR3, the DNA is TGTGCCAGCAGTTCTAGGTTGGAGAGAGCCTCGTCGAGTTTAAAAAATGAGCAGTTCTTC. As protein: CASSSRLERASSSLKNEQFF. The rearrangement joins TRBV6-2 or TRBV6-3 to TRBJ2-1; no firm D call. V lost 4 bases, J lost 7 bases, and 32 bases lay in between. The CDR3 sequence is 20 residues long. Germline CDR1 reads MNHEY; CDR2 reads SVGEGT.

This sequence joins TRBV2 and TRBJ1-3; D is unresolved. The CDR3 has 13 amino acids. The V end lost 4 bases, the J end lost 6 bases, and 10 bases lay between the germline ends. CDR1 is SNHLY, CDR2 FYNNEI, per germline. CDR3 loop: CASSGQPQNTIYF. The CDR3 DNA is TGTGCCAGCAGTGGCCAACCCCAAAACACCATATATTTT.

This clonotype occurred once. The chain is built from TRBV7-2 and TRBJ1-1, with TRBD1 as a possible D gene (6 bases). CDR1 is SGHTA, CDR2 FQGNSA, per germline. This CDR3 spans 16 amino acids. Trimming removed 5 bases from V and 1 base from J, with 17 bases in between. The CDR3 DNA is TGTGCCAGCAGCCCGTATAGGGGGGGGGCGAACACTGAAGCTTTCTTT. Encoded protein: CASSPYRGGANTEAFF.

This clonotype has more than one count but fewer than ten. This chain's CDR3 is CASSSAVAYRYTF. As DNA, the CDR3 is TGTGCCAGCAGTTCTGCGGTGGCATATCGCTACACCTTC. The V gene is TRBV28, the J gene TRBJ1-2; D remains unclear. This CDR3 has 13 amino acids. Germline V gene lookup returns CDR1 MDHEN and CDR2 SYDVKM. The V end was cut by 4 bases, the J end by 9 bases, with 15 bases between.

This clonotype was found a few times. The genes are TRBV15 and TRBJ2-2; 8 bases are shared with TRBD1. Germline V gene data show CDR1 as LNHNV and CDR2 as YYDKDF (reference sequence). The CDR3 length is 15 residues. Trimming removed 3 bases from V and 5 bases from J; junction bases left unmatched: 5. In DNA, the CDR3 is TGTGCCACCAGCAGGGTACAGGGGGTTACCGGGGAGCTGTTTTTT. This sequence encodes CATSRVQGVTGELFF.

The chain links TRBV24-1 to TRBJ1-2, with 7 bases fitting TRBD1. The germline CDR1 and CDR2 sequences are KGHDR and SFDVKD. With V trimmed by 8 bases and J by 5 bases, 19 bases remained unmatched. The CDR3 is 17 amino acids. CDR3 DNA: TGTGCCACCACTCGAGGTGAACAGGGGCTCTCTGGGTATGGCTACACCTTC. Its protein is CATTRGEQGLSGYGYTF.

The chain joins TRBV6-1 to TRBJ2-7, with 8 nucleotides matching TRBD1. The CDR3 length is 14 residues. Per germline, CDR1 MNHNS and CDR2 SASEGT. Trimming took 6 bases from V and 4 from J; bases not matched to a gene: 8. CDR3 in amino acids: CASRIQDRDYEQYF. The DNA for the CDR3 is TGTGCCAGCAGAATACAGGACAGGGATTACGAGCAGTACTTC.

The V and J genes are TRBV15 and TRBJ1-2; D is ambiguous. Germline V lookup: CDR1 LNHNV, CDR2 YYDKDF (reference sequence). Trimming removed 1 base at V and 8 bases at J, with 17 bases between. This CDR3 spans 15 amino acids. CDR3 DNA: TGTGCCACCAGCAGAGGAAATCGGAGGGCTGCGGGCTACACCTTC. Amino acid sequence: CATSRGNRRAAGYTF.

The chain combines TRBV2 with TRBJ2-1; D remains unclear. Germline-derived CDR1 and CDR2 are SNHLY and FYNNEI. The CDR3 is made up of 13 amino acids. Trimming took 3 bases from V and 6 from J, leaving 9 bases between them. The DNA of the CDR3 is TGTGCCAGCAGTGATCGGGTTCTCAATGAGCAGTTCTTC. Amino acid sequence: CASSDRVLNEQFF.

By frequency in the sample, this clonotype is medium-sized. The V gene is TRBV29-1, the J gene TRBJ1-2; D gene unclear. This CDR3 has 14 amino acids. V lost 7 bases and J 8 bases, leaving 23 bases between the germline ends. CDR1 is SQVTM and CDR2 is ANQGSEA in the germline V gene. This CDR3 is CSGPRAGSLGGYTF. The CDR3 DNA is TGCAGCGGGCCCCGGGCGGGGAGTTTAGGGGGCTACACCTTC.

This clonotype is deemed large. The chain uses TRBV11-1 and TRBJ1-1; D is ambiguous. Germline V CDR1 and CDR2: SGHAT, FQDESV (reference sequence). Deletions cut 0 bases from V and 2 bases from J, with 10 bases between. The CDR3 is 15 residues long. The CDR3 loop reads CASSLASAGNTEAFF. The CDR3 coding sequence is TGTGCCAGCAGCTTAGCATCCGCCGGTAACACTGAAGCTTTCTTT.

In its sample, this clonotype was seen a few times. V gene TRBV20-1 combines with J gene TRBJ2-3; D may match TRBD1 or TRBD2 (5 bases each). Deletions cut 1 base from V and 4 bases from J, with 15 bases between. CDR1 is DFQATT, CDR2 SNEGSKA, per germline (reference sequence). This CDR3 contains 15 residues. CDR3 nucleotides: TGCAGTGCTAGAGGCGACGGGATAGGGGCAGATACGCAGTATTTT. It translates to CSARGDGIGADTQYF.

The rearrangement uses TRBV6-5 and TRBJ1-5; D is unclear. Per germline, CDR1 MNHEY and CDR2 SVGAGI. The V gene lost 0 bases and the J gene lost 6 bases, with 12 bases spanning the gap. The CDR3 consists of 15 residues. The DNA of the CDR3 is TGTGCCAGCAGTTACTCGGTAGGGTCCGCTCAGCCCCAGCATTTT. It translates to CASSYSVGSAQPQHF.

This clonotype was observed a single time. The rearrangement links TRBV28 to TRBJ2-6, with D perhaps TRBD1 or TRBD2 (5 bases each). The CDR3 sequence is 15 residues long. The germline V gene has CDR1 MDHEN and CDR2 SYDVKM. The CDR3 protein is CAIGELLSGANVLTF. CDR3 DNA: TGTGCGATAGGGGAGTTGCTCTCTGGGGCCAACGTCCTGACTTTC.

The chain recombines TRBV7-9 with TRBJ2-3; D is possibly TRBD1 (6 bases). Germline V gene data show CDR1 as SEHNR and CDR2 as FQNEAQ (reference sequence). V lost 4 bases and J lost 1, with 12 bases in between. The CDR3 has 15 residues. The CDR3 nucleotides read TGTGCCAGCAGCTCACGGACAGTTGGCACAGATACGCAGTATTTT. It yields the protein CASSSRTVGTDTQYF.

The gene calls are TRBV24-1 and TRBJ2-1; D not resolved. The CDR3 is 15 residues long. From germline, CDR1 is KGHDR and CDR2 SFDVKD. The V end lost 5 bases, the J end lost 8 bases, and 18 bases lay between the germline ends. DNA of the CDR3: TGTGCCACCAGTGCCGAACCCCCGAGAGGCGATGAGCAGTTCTTC. Amino acids: CATSAEPPRGDEQFF.

This clonotype was seen more than once but under ten times. The J gene is TRBJ2-7, the V gene TRBV20-1; 9 nucleotides agree with TRBD2. The V gene's germline CDR1 is DFQATT and CDR2 SNEGSKA (reference sequence). V trimming: 6 bases; J trimming: 3 bases; junction bases outside the gene matches: 9. CDR3 size: 14 residues. The CDR3 protein is CSATGLANVYEQYF. The CDR3 region has the DNA TGCAGTGCGACAGGACTAGCGAACGTCTACGAGCAGTACTTC.

This chain joins TRBV19 and TRBJ2-5; tentative D call: TRBD2 (6 bases). The CDR3 has 14 amino acids. The germline V and J ends were trimmed by 5 bases and 5 bases, with 15 bases remaining between them. Germline V gives CDR1 LNHDA, CDR2 SQIVND (reference sequence). CDR3: CASSGRRVAETQYF. The CDR3 DNA sequence: TGTGCCAGTAGTGGGAGGAGGGTGGCGGAGACCCAGTACTTC.

The table lists this clonotype with a few counts. The J gene is TRBJ1-2, the V gene TRBV7-9; no reliable D call. Germline V CDR1 and CDR2: SEHNR, FQNEAQ (reference sequence). Trimming left V 1 base short and J 3 bases short, with 6 bases between. The CDR3 has 13 residues. CDR3 in amino acids: CASSLDSHYGYTF. CDR3 coding DNA: TGTGCCAGCAGCTTAGACAGTCACTATGGCTACACCTTC. Full variable domain (outside the CDR3, taken from reference TRBV7-9 and TRBJ1-2): DTGVSQNPRHKITKRGQNVTFRCDPISEHNRLYWYRQTLGQGPEFLTYFQNEAQLEKSRLLSDRFSAERPKGSFSTLEIQRTEQGDSAMYLCASSLDSHYGYTFGSGTRLTVV.